Listed here are 23 T cell receptor beta chains from one sample, sequenced in a study of identical twins. From the 5' RACE reads, TCRdb called clonotypes with MiXCR, one entry per CDR3 protein. The table records around 290,000 distinct CDR3 sequences, roughly 10% of them present only once. Separately, the same data were catalogued under a study of yellow fever vaccine responses in identical twins.

The sequenced material came from CD8+ T cells sorted from blood. These receptors originate from a woman aged 18 to 35 in good health.

In this sample, this clonotype turned up a few times. The chain is built from TRBV7-3 and TRBJ1-5; unclear D gene. Germline CDR1 and CDR2: SGHTA and FQGTGA. This CDR3 contains 13 residues. The germline V and J ends were trimmed by 2 bases and 5 bases, with 7 bases remaining between them. The CDR3 region is CASSLPRDQPQHF. CDR3 nucleotide sequence: TGTGCCAGCAGCTTACCACGGGATCAGCCCCAGCATTTT.

This clonotype has just a few counts. As DNA, the CDR3 is TGCGCCAGCAGCCCGTCCCTGAGCGCGACGGGGGATACGCAGTATTTT. This sequence encodes CASSPSLSATGDTQYF. This chain links TRBV4-3 with TRBJ2-3; weak D call: TRBD2 (5 bases). CDR1 is LGHNA, CDR2 YSLEER, per germline. V lost 4 bases and J 6 bases, leaving 20 bases between the germline ends. The CDR3 is made up of 16 amino acids.

There are many counts of this clonotype. The rearrangement joins TRBV25-1 to TRBJ1-4, with D unclear. Trimming pared 6 bases from V and 7 bases from J, leaving 9 bases between. From germline, CDR1 is MGHDK and CDR2 SYGVNS. The CDR3 length is 12 residues. CDR3 loop: CASRVEAEKLFF. As DNA, the CDR3 is TGTGCCAGCAGAGTGGAGGCTGAAAAACTGTTTTTT.

The gene calls are TRBV27 and TRBJ2-7; TRBD1 aligns across 7 bases. This CDR3 comprises 18 residues. The V gene's germline CDR1 is MNHEY and CDR2 SMNVEV (reference sequence). V dropped 4 bases and J dropped 1; count of bases not matched to a gene: 16. The CDR3: CASSSGYPLTGASYEQYF. In nucleotides, the CDR3 is TGTGCCAGCAGTTCAGGATACCCACTTACAGGGGCATCCTACGAGCAGTACTTC.

This clonotype was recorded many times. The rearrangement links TRBV7-9 to TRBJ2-3; possibly TRBD1 for D (6 bases). V was cut by 4 bases and J by 0 bases, with 11 bases left in between. This CDR3 is 15 amino acids long. CDR1 is SEHNR and CDR2 is FQNEAQ in the germline V gene (reference sequence). CDR3 nucleotide sequence: TGTGCCAGCAGCTCCGGACAGTCTAGCACAGATACGCAGTATTTT. The encoded protein is CASSSGQSSTDTQYF.

This clonotype has only a few counts. This rearrangement joins TRBV18 to TRBJ2-7, with D perhaps assigned TRBD1 or TRBD2 (5 bases each). Deletions cut 5 bases from V and 4 bases from J, with 15 bases between. The CDR3 has 14 residues. Germline CDR1 reads KGHSH; CDR2 reads LQKENI. The CDR3 loop is CASSSYGTSYEQYF. CDR3 nucleotide sequence: TGTGCCAGCTCATCATACGGGACCTCTTACGAGCAGTACTTC.

The chain couples TRBV28 to TRBJ2-7; D is ambiguous. V lost 2 bases and J lost 3, with 11 bases in between. CDR1 is MDHEN and CDR2 is SYDVKM in the germline V gene. This CDR3 has 14 residues. The CDR3 bases are TGTGCCAGCAGTTTAAGCAGGCGAAGCTACGAGCAGTACTTC. It codes for CASSLSRRSYEQYF.

This clonotype was observed many times. The chain combines TRBV4-1 with TRBJ2-3; a weak D match, TRBD2 (6 bases). The germline V gene encodes CDR1 MGHRA and CDR2 YSYEKL. Trimming took 6 bases from V and 6 from J, leaving 13 bases between them. This CDR3 comprises 13 residues. The CDR3 DNA reads TGCGCCAGCAGTCCCCGACTAGAGGATACGCAGTATTTT. Its protein is CASSPRLEDTQYF.

V and J are TRBV7-3 and TRBJ2-7, with D perhaps TRBD1 or TRBD2 (5 bases each). Germline CDR1 SGHTA, CDR2 FQGTGA. The CDR3 contains 15 residues. The V end was cut by 2 bases, the J end by 2 bases, with 13 bases between. CDR3 amino acids: CASSLYVGTAYEQYF. In nucleotides, the CDR3 is TGTGCCAGCAGCTTATACGTGGGGACCGCCTACGAGCAGTACTTC.

Worth noting for this clonotype: A much larger clone sits a single nucleotide away, making a read error possible. The V gene is TRBV29-1, the J gene TRBJ2-5; 9 nucleotides agree with TRBD1. The CDR3 is 15 amino acids. From germline, CDR1 is SQVTM and CDR2 ANQGSEA. J was trimmed by 0 bases and V by 7 bases; bases with no gene match: 9. The CDR3 coding sequence is TGCAGCGGAATTTCTGGACAGGGGTACCAAGAGACCCAGTACTTC. As protein: CSGISGQGYQETQYF.

This clonotype occurred many times. The chain is built from TRBV29-1 and TRBJ2-3, with D perhaps assigned TRBD1 or TRBD2 (5 bases each). V lost 4 bases and J lost 0, with 17 bases in between. The CDR3 is 16 amino acids. Germline V lookup: CDR1 SQVTM, CDR2 ANQGSEA. The CDR3 is CSVGENPWDSTDTQYF. The CDR3 nucleotides are TGCAGCGTTGGGGAAAATCCCTGGGACAGCACAGATACGCAGTATTTT.

The table lists this clonotype with a few counts. The chain links TRBV5-4 to TRBJ2-3; 9 nucleotides align to TRBD1. CDR1 and CDR2 (germline): SGHNT, YYREEE (reference sequence). CDR3 size: 16 residues. The V segment lost 4 bases and the J segment 4 bases; nucleotides outside the gene matches: 10. CDR3 protein: CASSATGTGISDTQYF. The CDR3 nucleotides are TGTGCCAGCAGCGCCACCGGGACAGGGATTTCAGATACGCAGTATTTT.

In this sample, this clonotype turned up many times. The V gene is TRBV12-3 or TRBV12-4, the J gene TRBJ2-6, with D possibly matching TRBD1 (5 bases). CDR3 length: 17 amino acids. V was trimmed by 6 bases and J by 1 base, leaving 16 bases between them. The CDR3 DNA follows: TGTGCCAGCAGGCCAAGAAGTCAGGGTTCTGGGGCCAACGTCCTGACTTTC. Protein sequence: CASRPRSQGSGANVLTF.

This clonotype was counted between two and nine times. V usage is TRBV20-1 and J usage is TRBJ2-7; D is possibly TRBD1 (5 bases). This CDR3 contains 17 residues. Trimming removed 0 bases from V and 2 bases from J, with 20 bases in between. CDR1 DFQATT and CDR2 SNEGSKA come from the germline V gene (reference sequence). CDR3 in amino acids: CSARDVLGADSPYEQYF. CDR3 bases: TGCAGTGCTAGAGATGTGTTAGGGGCGGATTCACCCTACGAGCAGTACTTC.

This clonotype was recorded a few times. The rearrangement links TRBV5-1 to TRBJ2-5; D gene ambiguous. Germline V gives CDR1 SGHRS, CDR2 YFSETQ. The germline V and J ends were trimmed by 3 bases and 1 base, with 13 bases remaining between them. This CDR3 is 15 amino acids long. The CDR3 DNA reads as TGCGCCAGCAGCTGGAAGTCTGCCAGCCAAGAGACCCAGTACTTC. Residues: CASSWKSASQETQYF.

The CDR3 bases are TGTGCCAGCAGTGAACCGACTAGCGGGCAAGAGACCCAGTACTTC. Encoded protein: CASSEPTSGQETQYF. V gene TRBV2 combines with J gene TRBJ2-5; 10 bases align to TRBD2. CDR1 SNHLY and CDR2 FYNNEI come from the germline V gene. The J segment lost 2 bases and the V segment lost 2 bases, leaving 2 bases of the junction unmatched. The CDR3 covers 15 residues.

The chain couples TRBV20-1 to TRBJ2-7; D is uncertain. The V gene lost 5 bases and the J gene lost 2 bases, with 16 bases spanning the gap. Germline-derived CDR1 and CDR2 are DFQATT and SNEGSKA (reference sequence). The CDR3 spans 14 residues. The CDR3 DNA reads TGCAGTGCTTCTGACGCGGTTGCTACCTACGAGCAGTACTTC. Translation gives CSASDAVATYEQYF.

DNA for the CDR3: TGCAGCGTTGTGGGGCGGGGGTCCCTCGGGACCCAGTACTTC. Translation: CSVVGRGSLGTQYF. The chain recombines TRBV29-1 with TRBJ2-5; 7 bases line up with TRBD2. V was pared by 4 bases and J by 7 bases, with 12 bases of the junction left unmatched. The CDR3 is 14 amino acids. Germline CDR1 and CDR2: SQVTM and ANQGSEA.

The V gene is TRBV10-3, the J gene TRBJ2-1; 15 positions agree with TRBD2. This CDR3 is 19 amino acids long. CDR1 and CDR2 (germline): ENHRY, SYGVKD. V was pared by 3 bases and J by 8 bases, with 14 bases of the junction left unmatched. CDR3 nucleotide sequence: TGTGCCATCAGTGACCCGGGACTAGCGGGAGGAGGGGGGGATCATGAGCAGTTCTTC. It codes for CAISDPGLAGGGGDHEQFF.

The V call is TRBV28, the J call TRBJ2-5, with a tentative D call TRBD2 (5 bases). Germline CDR1 and CDR2: MDHEN and SYDVKM. This CDR3 region has 13 residues. V lost 6 bases, J lost 5 bases, and 13 bases lay in between. DNA of the CDR3: TGTGCCAGCAGGACCGTCTGGGAGGAGACCCAGTACTTC. Its protein is CASRTVWEETQYF.

This clonotype occurred a few times. This chain uses TRBV18 with TRBJ2-2; 7 bases map to TRBD1. CDR3 length: 17 residues. Germline lookup yields CDR1 KGHSH and CDR2 LQKENI. Unmatched junction bases numbered 8, after V lost 2 bases and J lost 2 bases. CDR3 in DNA: TGTGCCAGCTCACCATCGGAAAGGGGGCCTAACACCGGGGAGCTGTTTTTT. Encoded protein: CASSPSERGPNTGELFF.

The chain combines TRBV5-5 with TRBJ2-3; no clear D gene. Germline assignment: CDR1 SGHKS and CDR2 YYEKEE (reference sequence). This CDR3 region has 14 residues. The germline V and J ends were trimmed by 4 bases and 3 bases, with 12 bases remaining between them. The CDR3 DNA follows: TGTGCCAGCAGCCTGTTGACATCAACAGATACGCAGTATTTT. Encoded protein: CASSLLTSTDTQYF.

This clonotype was counted ten times or more. This chain uses TRBV20-1 with TRBJ2-1; 10 bases map to TRBD2. Trimming cost V 3 bases and J 8 bases; bases outside gene matches: 13. CDR1 DFQATT and CDR2 SNEGSKA come from the germline V gene (reference sequence). The CDR3 is 16 amino acids. The CDR3 spells CSARYIGTSVLDEQFF. CDR3 DNA sequence: TGCAGTGCTAGGTACATCGGGACTAGCGTTTTGGATGAGCAGTTCTTC.